This is a list of T cell receptor beta chains from one sample in a study of CD4+ T cells in melanoma. The table came from immunoSEQ multiplex PCR; TCRdb's copy has only in-frame clones and leaves some out. This sample has about 120,000 clones, with about 90% found just once. Sample: peripheral blood. These receptors all stem from a human donor with melanoma. The CDR3 runs from the conserved cysteine through the conserved F or W. The order of the fields is V gene, D gene, J gene, clone size, CDR3 DNA, CDR3 protein. D genes are given only for firm matches. Clone size is shown for a subset of rows, as once, few, many or a class of expanded clone.

TRBV14	-	TRBJ2-7	-	TGTGCCAGCAGCCAAGTGAGCGGTTACGAGCAGTACTTC	CASSQVSGYEQYF
TRBV29-1	TRBD1	TRBJ2-5	-	TGCAGCGCCAGACAGGGGGGTACAGAGACCCAGTACTTC	CSARQGGTETQYF
TRBV7-3	TRBD2	TRBJ2-3	-	TGTGCCAGCAGCGGCAGGACTAGCAGAGATACGCAGTATTTT	CASSGRTSRDTQYF
TRBV19	TRBD1	TRBJ1-6	-	TGTGCCAGCCAAAGTACCGGGACAGGGATGAATTCACCCCTCCACTTT	CASQSTGTGMNSPLHF
TRBV7-2	-	TRBJ2-5	-	TGTGCCAGCAGCTTACCACAGCTACAAGAGACCCAGTACTTC	CASSLPQLQETQYF
TRBV9	TRBD1	TRBJ1-2	few	TGTGCCAGCAGCGACCCTGGGACAGCTAACTATGGCTACACCTTC	CASSDPGTANYGYTF
TRBV19	TRBD2	TRBJ2-3	-	TGTGCCAGTAGACTGGGGCGGGGGTACACAGATACGCAGTATTTT	CASRLGRGYTDTQYF
TRBV19	-	TRBJ2-7	-	TGTGCCAGTAGTCCCAGCAGCCTAGACGAGCAGTACTTC	CASSPSSLDEQYF
TRBV27	TRBD1	TRBJ1-2	-	TGTGCCAGCAGTCCCCGGGACAGGGAAAATGGCTACACCTTC	CASSPRDRENGYTF
TRBV5-1	TRBD1	TRBJ2-7	-	TGCGCCAGCAGCTTGGCCGGACAGGGGGCAGGCTACGAGCAGTACTTC	CASSLAGQGAGYEQYF
TRBV28	-	TRBJ2-7	-	TGTGCCAGCAGTCCCCCGACTCACTCCTACGAGCAGTACTTC	CASSPPTHSYEQYF
TRBV7-9	TRBD1	TRBJ1-5	once	TGTGCCAGCAGCTCATCAGGGACAGGGGGGTTCCAGCCCCAGCATTTT	CASSSSGTGGFQPQHF
TRBV7-7	-	TRBJ2-1	-	TGTGCCAGCAGCTTAGAAGTTCCCCCTGCTTACAATGAGCAGTTCTTC	CASSLEVPPAYNEQFF
TRBV18	-	TRBJ1-2	-	TGTGCCAGCTCACCAGATTTAATGTCTGGCTACACCTTC	CASSPDLMSGYTF
TRBV11-2	TRBD2	TRBJ2-1	-	TGTGCCAGCAGCTTTGGACTAGCGGAGAGGAGTGAGCAGTTCTTC	CASSFGLAERSEQFF
TRBV25-1	-	TRBJ2-3	-	TGTGCCAGCGGAATGTCAGGGGTCAGCAGTAGAGATACGCAGTATTTT	CASGMSGVSSRDTQYF
TRBV4-2	-	TRBJ1-4	few	TGTGCCAGCAGCCAAGGAGACCTCTCAACTAATGAAAAACTGTTTTTT	CASSQGDLSTNEKLFF
TRBV7-2	-	TRBJ1-2	-	TGTGCCAGCAGCTTAGTCGGTATTCCGTACGATGGCTACACCTTC	CASSLVGIPYDGYTF
TRBV27	-	TRBJ1-1	-	TGTGCCAGCGCCAAAATCAGGAACACTGAAGCTTTCTTT	CASAKIRNTEAFF
TRBV29-1	-	TRBJ2-5	-	TGCAGCGTTGAGAAGGCAGCGTACCAAGAGACCCAGTACTTC	CSVEKAAYQETQYF
TRBV6-1	TRBD1	TRBJ1-2	-	TGTGCCAGCAGTGAGGGACAGGGGCTCTATGGCTACACCTTC	CASSEGQGLYGYTF
TRBV19	TRBD1	TRBJ1-6	-	TGTGCCAGTAGTGACAGGGTTGGTAATTCACCCCTCCACTTT	CASSDRVGNSPLHF
TRBV4-2	TRBD2	TRBJ2-2	-	TGTGCCAGCAGCCAAAAGCTAGCGGAACGGGGGGAGCTGTTTTTT	CASSQKLAERGELFF
TRBV5-1	-	TRBJ1-3	-	TGCGCCAGCAGCTTAGGGAATACCGAAAACACCATATATTTT	CASSLGNTENTIYF
TRBV6-6	-	TRBJ2-3	-	TGTGCCAGCAGTTACAGGGTGAGCACAGATACGCAGTATTTT	CASSYRVSTDTQYF
TRBV29-1	-	TRBJ2-5	-	TGCAGCGTTGAAGATGGTCAGGGGCCTCAGTACTTC	CSVEDGQGPQYF
TRBV30	TRBD1	TRBJ1-5	once	TGTGCCTGGAGCGGGGACAGGCGGGATCAGCCCCAGCATTTT	CAWSGDRRDQPQHF
TRBV9	TRBD1	TRBJ1-2	once	TGTGCCAGCAGCGCAACGTTACAGGGGAACTATGGCTACACCTTC	CASSATLQGNYGYTF
TRBV7-6	-	TRBJ2-1	few	TGTGCCAGCAGCTTACAGGGTTTTAGCTCCTACAATGAGCAGTTCTTC	CASSLQGFSSYNEQFF
TRBV29-1	-	TRBJ1-1	-	TGCAGCGTCCACTTCGGGGAAGAGGGCACTGAAGCTTTCTTT	CSVHFGEEGTEAFF
TRBV14	TRBD2	TRBJ2-2	-	TGTGCCAGCAGCCAAGTACTAGCGGTCGGGGAGCTGTTTTTT	CASSQVLAVGELFF
TRBV5-4	TRBD2	TRBJ2-1	-	TGTGCCAGCAGCCAGGGACTAGCGGGAGGGGGCAATGAGCAGTTCTTC	CASSQGLAGGGNEQFF
TRBV10-3	TRBD2	TRBJ2-3	-	TGTGCCATCAGTATTACTAGCGGAAGCACAGATACGCAGTATTTT	CAISITSGSTDTQYF
TRBV2	-	TRBJ2-7	-	TGTGCCAGCAGCCCAGAGTGGGAGCAGTACTTC	CASSPEWEQYF
TRBV7-6	-	TRBJ2-5	-	TGTGCCAGCAGCCGTGAGACCCAGTACTTC	CASSRETQYF
TRBV19	TRBD1	TRBJ1-2	-	TGTGCCAGTAGCCAAAGGACAGGGGCGCCTCGTGGCTACACCTTC	CASSQRTGAPRGYTF
TRBV6-5	-	TRBJ1-2	-	TGTGCCAGCAGGCCCCCCTGGGGACCCTATGGCTACACCTTC	CASRPPWGPYGYTF
TRBV6-5	TRBD2	TRBJ2-5	-	TGTGCCAGCGAACCACCGGGACTAGGAACAAAGACCCAGTACTTC	CASEPPGLGTKTQYF
TRBV10-3	-	TRBJ2-3	-	TGTGCCATCAGTGTCCAGGGACCTCTGGGGACAGATACGCAGTATTTT	CAISVQGPLGTDTQYF
TRBV7-2	TRBD1	TRBJ2-5	few	TGTGCCAGCAGCCCAAGACAGGGTGGGGAGACCCAGTACTTC	CASSPRQGGETQYF
TRBV7-2	TRBD2	TRBJ2-7	-	TGTGCCAGCAGCTTAGTATTGGCGGGGGGGAACCACTACGAGCAGTACTTC	CASSLVLAGGNHYEQYF
TRBV27	TRBD1	TRBJ1-2	-	TGTGCCAGCGGGATGACAGGGGCTAACTATGGCTACACCTTC	CASGMTGANYGYTF
TRBV4-2	-	TRBJ1-5	-	TGTGCCAGCAGCCAAGATGATGCGGATCAGCCCCAGCATTTT	CASSQDDADQPQHF
TRBV5-8	-	TRBJ2-3	-	TGTGCCAGCAGCTTGGCAGGGTTAAACACAGATACGCAGTATTTT	CASSLAGLNTDTQYF
TRBV5-8	-	TRBJ2-1	-	TGTGCCAGCAGCCCGAGGGTCAGCGGCTACGATGAGCAGTTCTTC	CASSPRVSGYDEQFF
TRBV20-1	-	TRBJ1-1	few	TGCAGTGCTATAACAGCTGAAGCTTTCTTT	CSAITAEAFF
TRBV4-3	TRBD2	TRBJ2-1	few	TGCGCCAGCAGCCAAGATACCCCCGGGGGGGCCAATGAGCAGTTCTTC	CASSQDTPGGANEQFF
TRBV27	TRBD2	TRBJ2-5	-	TGTGCCAGCAGACCGCTTAGCGGGAGAAACCCTGGGGAGACCCAGTACTTC	CASRPLSGRNPGETQYF
TRBV7-2	-	TRBJ2-3	-	TGTGCCAGCAGCCCAGGGCCTACGCAGTATTTT	CASSPGPTQYF
TRBV5-8	-	TRBJ1-5	-	TGTGCCAGCAGCTTGTCTTTAGCTAGCAATCAGCCCCAGCATTTT	CASSLSLASNQPQHF
TRBV9	-	TRBJ1-1	-	TGTGCCAGCAGCGATCGACCGGACACTGAAGCTTTCTTT	CASSDRPDTEAFF
TRBV14	-	TRBJ1-2	-	TGTGCCAGCAGCCAGGGGCCCGCCTTCTATGGCTACACCTTC	CASSQGPAFYGYTF
TRBV5-4	-	TRBJ2-2	-	TGTGCCAGCAGCTTGGTCCAGGGAGGAGGTCACGGGGAGCTGTTTTTT	CASSLVQGGGHGELFF
TRBV28	-	TRBJ2-7	-	TGTGCCAGCAGAATATGGGGATACGAGCAGTACTTC	CASRIWGYEQYF
TRBV7-3	-	TRBJ2-2	-	TGTGCCAGCAGCTTAAACGCAGGGGCGGACACCGGGGAGCTGTTTTTT	CASSLNAGADTGELFF
TRBV2	-	TRBJ1-5	-	TGTGCCAGCAGTGACATTAGCAATCAGCCCCAGCATTTT	CASSDISNQPQHF
TRBV9	-	TRBJ1-4	-	TGTGCCAGCAGCGCCCGAGGGTCGCCAACTAATGAAAAACTGTTTTTT	CASSARGSPTNEKLFF
TRBV28	-	TRBJ1-5	once	TGTGCCAGCAGAACGAGGGGTAGCAATCAGCCCCAGCATTTT	CASRTRGSNQPQHF
TRBV7-2	TRBD2	TRBJ2-5	-	TGTGCCAGCAGCTTAGCCCAAGGTCCGGGGGGGACCCAGTACTTC	CASSLAQGPGGTQYF
TRBV11-1	-	TRBJ1-1	once	TGTGCCAGCAGCTACCGCACAGGTTCGGTGGCTTTCTTT	CASSYRTGSVAFF